A selection of T cell receptor beta chains follows, all from one sample in a study of T-cell reconstitution after alpha-beta-depleted transplantation in children. TCRdb processed the PCR reads anew with MiXCR; each CDR3 protein has one entry. The table lists a few hundred thousand distinct CDR3 sequences, roughly 21% of them singletons. Material: PBMCs, mostly from graft donor cells, obtained 180 days after TCRalphabeta/CD19-depleted stem cell transplant. Receptors were obtained from a male patient under 18 who had a stem cell transplant for acute lymphoblastic leukemia, so the T cells may come from the graft donor. CDR3s include the opening cysteine and the closing phenylalanine or tryptophan. A D gene is named only where the DNA matches it firmly. Expanded clones get a size class; other rows say once, few or many, or leave the size out.

>NA|TRBD1|TRBJ2-7|TRBV24-1
CATSPGQGGEQYF
TGTGCCACCAGCCCTGGACAGGGCGGGGAGCAGTACTTC
>NA|TRBD1|TRBJ2-1|TRBV11-2
CASSHLDRYNEQFF
TGTGCCAGCAGCCACCTGGACAGGTACAATGAGCAGTTCTTC
>NA|NA|TRBJ2-5|TRBV11-2
CASSFAGLQETQYF
TGTGCCAGCAGCTTCGCCGGCCTCCAAGAGACCCAGTACTTC
>many|TRBD1|TRBJ2-1|TRBV5-1
CASSSGQVAFGEQFF
TGCGCCAGCAGCTCCGGACAGGTTGCCTTTGGGGAGCAGTTCTTC
>few|NA|TRBJ1-3|TRBV4-1
CASSQPSPGNTIYF
TGCGCCAGCAGCCAGCCTTCGCCCGGGAACACCATATATTTT
>NA|TRBD2|TRBJ2-7|TRBV27
CASSSWRTSGGYEQYF
TGTGCCAGCAGTTCGTGGCGGACTAGCGGGGGCTACGAGCAGTACTTC
>once|NA|TRBJ1-5|TRBV30
CAWSGTLSNQPQHF
TGTGCCTGGAGTGGGACACTTAGCAATCAGCCCCAGCATTTT
>few|TRBD1|TRBJ1-2|TRBV5-1
CASSSVWTGRGYTF
TGCGCCAGCAGCTCGGTCTGGACAGGACGAGGCTACACCTTC
>NA|NA|TRBJ2-7|TRBV20-1
CSARVGGNRGSYEQYF
TGCAGTGCTAGAGTGGGGGGCAACAGGGGATCCTACGAGCAGTACTTC
>NA|NA|TRBJ2-1|TRBV6-6
CASRRGENEQFF
TGTGCCAGCAGGAGGGGCGAAAATGAGCAGTTCTTC
>NA|NA|TRBJ2-2|TRBV7-3
CASSLHRAGELFF
TGTGCCAGCAGCCTCCACAGGGCCGGGGAGCTGTTTTTT
>NA|TRBD2|TRBJ2-5|TRBV10-2
CASSAGTSGRMGQETQYF
TGCGCCAGCAGTGCCGGGACTAGCGGGAGGATGGGCCAAGAGACCCAGTACTTC
>NA|NA|TRBJ2-5|TRBV9
CASSVGRDPSVETQYF
TGTGCCAGCAGCGTCGGCCGTGACCCCAGCGTGGAGACCCAGTACTTC
>many|NA|TRBJ2-7|TRBV12-3/TRBV12-4
CASNLGGSYEQYF
TGTGCCAGCAATTTGGGGGGCTCATACGAGCAGTACTTC
>NA|NA|TRBJ1-2|TRBV12-3/TRBV12-4
CASTLNGLVGYGYTF
TGTGCCAGCACCCTGAACGGGTTAGTGGGCTATGGCTACACCTTC
>few|NA|TRBJ2-5|TRBV5-1
CASSVRDPEETQYF
TGCGCCAGCAGCGTCCGGGACCCAGAAGAGACCCAGTACTTC
>NA|NA|TRBJ2-7|TRBV2
CASCLLLVRGTMAYEQYF
TGTGCCAGCTGTTTATTATTGGTCCGGGGGACGATGGCCTACGAGCAGTACTTC
>few|NA|TRBJ2-3|TRBV4-1
CASSPGGVYYTQYF
TGCGCCAGCAGCCCAGGAGGAGTCTACTATACGCAGTATTTT
>NA|NA|TRBJ1-3|TRBV7-6
CASSLEPNVGNTIYF
TGTGCCAGCAGCTTAGAGCCAAATGTGGGAAACACCATATATTTT
>NA|NA|TRBJ2-1|TRBV7-9
CASSEIAAHNEQFF
TGTGCCAGCAGCGAGATAGCGGCCCACAATGAGCAGTTCTTC
>few|NA|TRBJ1-2|TRBV10-3
CAISGAVINYGYTF
TGTGCCATCAGTGGGGCTGTTATTAACTATGGCTACACCTTC
>NA|NA|TRBJ1-1|TRBV11-2
CASSFRNMNTEAFF
TGTGCCAGCAGCTTTCGGAATATGAACACTGAAGCTTTCTTT
>few|NA|TRBJ2-5|TRBV29-1
CSAMTGPFQGTQYF
TGCAGCGCCATGACAGGCCCTTTTCAAGGGACCCAGTACTTC
>NA|NA|TRBJ2-6|TRBV6-1
CASSPRQAGANVLTF
TGTGCCAGCAGCCCTAGACAGGCTGGGGCCAACGTCCTGACTTTC
>NA|TRBD2|TRBJ2-7|TRBV12-3/TRBV12-4
CASSLGPSGRYYEQYF
TGTGCCAGCAGTTTAGGTCCTAGCGGGAGGTACTACGAGCAGTACTTC
>NA|TRBD1|TRBJ1-5|TRBV7-2
CASSRRTGIIPGQPQHF
TGTGCCAGCAGCCGTCGGACAGGGATTATACCAGGCCAGCCCCAGCATTTT
>NA|NA|TRBJ1-1|TRBV19
CASSIAASGNTEAFF
TGTGCCAGTAGTATAGCGGCTTCGGGAAACACTGAAGCTTTCTTT
>many|NA|TRBJ2-7|TRBV5-1
CASSLGGLGFYEQYF
TGCGCCAGCAGCTTGGGGGGACTCGGTTTTTACGAGCAGTACTTC
>NA|TRBD2|TRBJ2-3|TRBV7-2
CASSLGGRAGTDTQYF
TGTGCCAGCAGCTTAGGTGGGAGGGCTGGCACAGATACGCAGTATTTT
>few|NA|TRBJ2-1|TRBV5-1
CASSLGLVDEQFF
TGCGCCAGCAGCTTGGGGCTAGTGGATGAGCAGTTCTTC
>many|NA|TRBJ2-7|TRBV4-1
CASSQMSHRGGGEQYF
TGCGCCAGCAGCCAGATGTCCCACAGGGGGGGCGGCGAGCAGTACTTC
>few|NA|TRBJ2-5|TRBV9
CASSVGGYQETQYF
TGTGCCAGCAGCGTAGGCGGGTACCAAGAGACCCAGTACTTC
>few|TRBD2|TRBJ2-1|TRBV3-1
CASSRLKFVAGGSYNEQFF
TGTGCCAGCAGCCGGCTTAAATTTGTAGCGGGAGGGTCCTACAATGAGCAGTTCTTC
>NA|NA|TRBJ1-1|TRBV4-1
CASSQGTGHENTEAFF
TGCGCCAGCAGCCAAGGCACGGGACATGAGAACACTGAAGCTTTCTTT
>few|NA|TRBJ1-1|TRBV29-1
CSVEAAGVGRNTEAFF
TGCAGCGTTGAAGCGGCAGGCGTCGGGCGGAACACTGAAGCTTTCTTT
>NA|NA|TRBJ2-3|TRBV4-1
CASSQSGFTDTQYF
TGCGCCAGCAGCCAATCGGGCTTCACAGATACGCAGTATTTT
>NA|NA|TRBJ1-1|TRBV11-2
CASSLLSGLNTEAFF
TGTGCCAGCAGCTTACTCTCAGGGCTGAACACTGAAGCTTTCTTT
>few|NA|TRBJ2-1|TRBV27
CASSWPEQFF
TGTGCCAGCAGTTGGCCGGAGCAGTTCTTC
>NA|TRBD1|TRBJ1-2|TRBV6-5
CASSYSRQGRGYTF
TGTGCCAGCAGTTACTCAAGACAGGGCCGTGGCTACACCTTC
>NA|TRBD2|TRBJ2-2|TRBV15
CATSSRQTSGRGELFF
TGTGCCACCAGCTCTCGGCAGACTAGCGGGAGGGGGGAGCTGTTTTTT
>NA|TRBD2|TRBJ2-7|TRBV7-6
CASSILAGGSHEQYF
TGTGCCAGCAGCATACTAGCGGGAGGATCCCACGAGCAGTACTTC
>NA|NA|TRBJ2-6|TRBV9
CASSVEGTGANVLTF
TGTGCCAGCAGCGTAGAAGGTACGGGGGCCAACGTCCTGACTTTC
>NA|NA|TRBJ2-1|TRBV5-6
CASSQISKWEQFF
TGTGCCAGCAGCCAGATCAGCAAGTGGGAGCAGTTCTTC
>NA|NA|TRBJ2-2|TRBV2
CATIDGTGELFF
TGTGCCACCATTGACGGGACCGGGGAGCTGTTTTTT
>many|NA|TRBJ2-7|TRBV27
CASSIRGAGYEQYF
TGTGCCAGCAGTATAAGGGGGGCCGGCTACGAGCAGTACTTC
>few|TRBD2|TRBJ2-1|TRBV7-6
CASSLKAGTSAYSYNEQFF
TGTGCCAGCAGCTTAAAGGCCGGGACTAGCGCATACTCCTACAATGAGCAGTTCTTC
>NA|NA|TRBJ2-3|TRBV18
CASSLTIADTQYF
TGTGCCAGCTCACTTACAATAGCAGATACGCAGTATTTT
>NA|TRBD2|TRBJ2-3|TRBV5-1
CASSLHGTSTTDTQYF
TGCGCCAGCAGCTTGCATGGGACTAGCACCACAGATACGCAGTATTTT
>few|NA|TRBJ2-1|TRBV9
CASSSTPGVHEQFF
TGTGCCAGCAGCTCGACCCCCGGAGTGCATGAGCAGTTCTTC
>NA|NA|TRBJ2-1|TRBV29-1
CSVEGTGGQTRQFF
TGCAGCGTTGAAGGTACGGGGGGACAAACAAGGCAGTTCTTC
>NA|TRBD2|TRBJ2-1|TRBV7-8
CASSSGTSGRAPHNEQFF
TGTGCCAGCAGCTCCGGGACTAGCGGGAGGGCCCCCCACAATGAGCAGTTCTTC
>NA|NA|TRBJ1-1|TRBV20-1
CSARDKGERAEAFF
TGCAGTGCTAGAGATAAAGGGGAACGGGCTGAAGCTTTCTTT